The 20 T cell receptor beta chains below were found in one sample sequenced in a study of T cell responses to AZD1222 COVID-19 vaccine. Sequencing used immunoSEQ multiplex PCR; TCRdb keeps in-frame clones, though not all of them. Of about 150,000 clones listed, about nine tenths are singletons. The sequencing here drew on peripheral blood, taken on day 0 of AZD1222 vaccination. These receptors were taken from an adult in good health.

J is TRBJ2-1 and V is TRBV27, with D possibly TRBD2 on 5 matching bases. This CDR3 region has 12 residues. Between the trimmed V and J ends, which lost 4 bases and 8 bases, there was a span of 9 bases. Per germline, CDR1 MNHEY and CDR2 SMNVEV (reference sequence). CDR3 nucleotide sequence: TGTGCCAGCAGTTCCCTAGCCCATGAGCAGTTCTTC. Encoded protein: CASSSLAHEQFF.

The CDR3 DNA reads as TGTGCCAGCAGCCAAGTCGCAAATGAGCAGTTCTTC. Protein product: CASSQVANEQFF. This rearrangement joins TRBV3-1 (or the pseudogene TRBV3-2) to TRBJ2-1, with D unclear. The CDR3 has 12 amino acids. V was trimmed by 1 base and J by 7 bases, leaving 5 bases between them. Germline V gene sequence: CDR1 LGHDT, CDR2 YNNKEL (reference sequence).

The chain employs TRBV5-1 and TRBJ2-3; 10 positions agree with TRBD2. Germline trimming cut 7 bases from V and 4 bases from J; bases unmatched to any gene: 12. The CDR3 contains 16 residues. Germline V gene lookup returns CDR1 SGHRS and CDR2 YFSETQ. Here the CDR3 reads CASRWPAGGPSDTQYF. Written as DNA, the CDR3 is TGCGCCAGCCGCTGGCCAGCGGGAGGGCCCTCAGATACGCAGTATTTT.

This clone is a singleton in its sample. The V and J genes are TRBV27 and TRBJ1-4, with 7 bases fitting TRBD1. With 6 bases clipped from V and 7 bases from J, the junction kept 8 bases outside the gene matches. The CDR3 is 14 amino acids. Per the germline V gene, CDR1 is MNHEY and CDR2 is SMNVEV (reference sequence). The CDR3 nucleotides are TGTGCCAGCAGCCAGACAGGGTTTAGTGAAAAACTGTTTTTT. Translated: CASSQTGFSEKLFF.

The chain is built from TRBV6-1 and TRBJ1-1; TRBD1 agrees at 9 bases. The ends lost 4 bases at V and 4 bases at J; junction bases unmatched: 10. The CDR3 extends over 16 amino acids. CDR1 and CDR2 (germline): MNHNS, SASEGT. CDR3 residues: CASSGRTGGAATEAFF. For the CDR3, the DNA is TGTGCCAGCAGTGGTCGTACAGGGGGCGCGGCCACTGAAGCTTTCTTT.

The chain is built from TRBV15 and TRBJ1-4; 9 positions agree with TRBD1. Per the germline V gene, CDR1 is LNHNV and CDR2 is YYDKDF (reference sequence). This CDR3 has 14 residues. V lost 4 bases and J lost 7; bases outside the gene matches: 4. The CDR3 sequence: CATSTTGGIEKLFF. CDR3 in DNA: TGTGCCACCAGCACCACAGGGGGCATTGAAAAACTGTTTTTT. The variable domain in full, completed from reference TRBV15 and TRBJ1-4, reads DAMVIQNPRYQVTQFGKPVTLSCSQTLNHNVMYWYQQKSSQAPKLLFHYYDKDFNNEADTPDNFQSRRPNTSFCFLDIRSPGLGDTAMYLCATSTTGGIEKLFFGSGTQLSVL.

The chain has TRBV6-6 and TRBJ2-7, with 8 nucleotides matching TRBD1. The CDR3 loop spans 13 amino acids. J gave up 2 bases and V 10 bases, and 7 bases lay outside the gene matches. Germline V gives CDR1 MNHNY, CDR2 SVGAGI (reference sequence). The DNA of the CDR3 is TGTGCCACTGACAGGGGTGTTCCCTACGAGCAGTACTTC. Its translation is CATDRGVPYEQYF.

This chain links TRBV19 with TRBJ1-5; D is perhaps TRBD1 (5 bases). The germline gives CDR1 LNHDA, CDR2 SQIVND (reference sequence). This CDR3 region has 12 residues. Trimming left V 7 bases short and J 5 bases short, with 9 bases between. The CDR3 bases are TGTGCCAGTAACAGGAACGATCAGCCCCAGCATTTT. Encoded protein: CASNRNDQPQHF. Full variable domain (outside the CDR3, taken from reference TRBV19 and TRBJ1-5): DGGITQSPKYLFRKEGQNVTLSCEQNLNHDAMYWYRQDPGQGLRLIYYSQIVNDFQKGDIAEGYSVSREKKESFPLTVTSAQKNPTAFYLCASNRNDQPQHFGDGTRLSIL.

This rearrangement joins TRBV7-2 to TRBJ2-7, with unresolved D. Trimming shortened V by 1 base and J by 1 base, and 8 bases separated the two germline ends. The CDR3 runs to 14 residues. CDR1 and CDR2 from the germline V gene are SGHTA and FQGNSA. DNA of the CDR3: TGTGCCAGCAGCTTAGGTGACTTATCCTACGAGCAGTACTTC. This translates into CASSLGDLSYEQYF. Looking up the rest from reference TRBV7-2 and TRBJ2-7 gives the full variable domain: GAGVSQSPSNKVTEKGKDVELRCDPISGHTALYWYRQSLGQGLEFLIYFQGNSAPDKSGLPSDRFSAERTGGSVSTLTIQRTQQEDSAVYLCASSLGDLSYEQYFGPGTRLTVT.

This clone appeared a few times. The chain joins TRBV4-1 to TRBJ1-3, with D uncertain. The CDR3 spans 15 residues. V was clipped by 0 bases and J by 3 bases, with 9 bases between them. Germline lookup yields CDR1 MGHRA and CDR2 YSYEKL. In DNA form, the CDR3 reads TGCGCCAGCAGCCAAGATTCCGGGAGTGGAAACACCATATATTTT. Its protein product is CASSQDSGSGNTIYF.

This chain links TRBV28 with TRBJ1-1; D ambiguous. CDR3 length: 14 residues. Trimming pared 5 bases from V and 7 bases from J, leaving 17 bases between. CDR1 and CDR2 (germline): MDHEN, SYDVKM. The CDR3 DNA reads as TGTGCCAGCAGTCTAAGTATGAACAGCGGTGAAGCTTTCTTT. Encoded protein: CASSLSMNSGEAFF.

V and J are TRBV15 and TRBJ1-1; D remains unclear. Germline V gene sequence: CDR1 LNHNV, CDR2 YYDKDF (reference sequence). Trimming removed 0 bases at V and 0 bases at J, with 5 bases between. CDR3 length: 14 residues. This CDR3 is CATSRDLVNTEAFF. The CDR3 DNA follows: TGTGCCACCAGCAGAGATCTGGTGAACACTGAAGCTTTCTTT. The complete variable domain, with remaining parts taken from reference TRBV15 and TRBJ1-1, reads DAMVIQNPRYQVTQFGKPVTLSCSQTLNHNVMYWYQQKSSQAPKLLFHYYDKDFNNEADTPDNFQSRRPNTSFCFLDIRSPGLGDTAMYLCATSRDLVNTEAFFGQGTRLTVV.

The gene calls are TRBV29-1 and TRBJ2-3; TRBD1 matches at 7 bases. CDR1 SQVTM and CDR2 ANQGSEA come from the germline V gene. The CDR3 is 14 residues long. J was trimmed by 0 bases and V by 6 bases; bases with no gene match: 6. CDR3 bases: TGCAGCGTGCGATGGGGACAGAGCACAGATACGCAGTATTTT. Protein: CSVRWGQSTDTQYF.

The CDR3 nucleotides read TGCGCCAGCAGCCTCAGAGCTCCGGCGTTCCCCTACGAGCAGTACTTC. This translates into CASSLRAPAFPYEQYF. The chain has TRBV4-1 and TRBJ2-7, with no clear D. Trimming left V 4 bases short and J 2 bases short, with 18 bases between. This CDR3 is 16 amino acids long. Germline assignment: CDR1 MGHRA and CDR2 YSYEKL.

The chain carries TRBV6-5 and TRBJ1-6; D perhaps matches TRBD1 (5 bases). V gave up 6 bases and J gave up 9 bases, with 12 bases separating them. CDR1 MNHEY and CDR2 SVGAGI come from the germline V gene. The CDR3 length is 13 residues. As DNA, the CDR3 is TGTGCCAGCAGCGCCATGGGGGGTTCACCCCTCCACTTT. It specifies CASSAMGGSPLHF.

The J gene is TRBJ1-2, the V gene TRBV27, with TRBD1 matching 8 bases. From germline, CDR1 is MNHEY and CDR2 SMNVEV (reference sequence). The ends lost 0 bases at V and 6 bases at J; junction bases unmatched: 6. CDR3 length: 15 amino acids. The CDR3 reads CASSLSGTGVDGYTF. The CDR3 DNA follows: TGTGCCAGCAGTTTATCAGGGACAGGCGTCGATGGCTACACCTTC.

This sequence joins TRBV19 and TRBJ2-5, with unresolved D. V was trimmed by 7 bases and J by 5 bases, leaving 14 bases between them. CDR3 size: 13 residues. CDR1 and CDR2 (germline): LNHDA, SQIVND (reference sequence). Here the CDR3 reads CASIDVGRETQYF. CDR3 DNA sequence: TGTGCCAGTATCGATGTCGGGCGTGAGACCCAGTACTTC.

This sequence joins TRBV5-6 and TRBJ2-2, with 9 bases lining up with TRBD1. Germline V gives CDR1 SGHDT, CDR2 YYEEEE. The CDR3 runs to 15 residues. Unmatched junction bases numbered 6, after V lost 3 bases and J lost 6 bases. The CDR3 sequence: CASSWDRATAGELFF. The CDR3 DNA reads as TGTGCCAGCAGCTGGGACAGGGCTACCGCCGGGGAGCTGTTTTTT.

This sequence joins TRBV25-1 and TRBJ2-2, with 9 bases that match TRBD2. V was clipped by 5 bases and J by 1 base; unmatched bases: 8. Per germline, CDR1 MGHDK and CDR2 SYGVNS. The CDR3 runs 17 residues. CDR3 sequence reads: CASSKNLAGKNTGELFF. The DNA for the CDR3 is TGTGCCAGCAGTAAAAATCTAGCGGGAAAGAACACCGGGGAGCTGTTTTTT.

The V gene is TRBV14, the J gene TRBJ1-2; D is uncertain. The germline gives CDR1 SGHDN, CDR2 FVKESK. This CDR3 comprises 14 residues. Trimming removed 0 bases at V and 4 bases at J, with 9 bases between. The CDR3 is CASSQDNSPYGYTF. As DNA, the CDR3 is TGTGCCAGCAGCCAAGATAACAGCCCCTATGGCTACACCTTC.